The sequence of this T cell receptor (beta chain) was determined in a study of Graves' ophthalmopathy and Graves' hyperthyroidism. For the study at large: Sampling took place at initial diagnosis, with peripheral blood obtained before any treatment.

Amplification targeted the TCR beta CDR3 regions, with RNA transcripts as the source material. RT-PCR was first run with HTBI primers, then multiplex PCR in a second round. MiXCR, applied by TCRdb to the multiplex PCR reads, yields one record per CDR3 protein. The sample lists about 740,000 distinct CDR3 sequences; roughly two fifths were seen once. Under 3 months in duration, the ophthalmopathy in affected donors had moderate-to-severe activity, CAS ≥3 and NOSPECS ≥4. This clonotype was picked up many times. The sample comprised peripheral blood. The clonotype originates from an adult man with Graves' ophthalmopathy.

CDR3 sequence reads: CAITPDGSYEQYF. CDR3 DNA: TGTGCCATCACGCCGGACGGCTCCTACGAGCAGTACTTC. This sequence joins TRBV10-3 and TRBJ2-7, with no clear D. V was trimmed by 7 bases and J by 0 bases, leaving 10 bases between them. Germline CDR1 ENHRY, CDR2 SYGVKD. The CDR3 covers 13 residues.